This passage covers 24 T cell receptor beta chains from one sample sequenced in a study of cytomegalovirus exposure and HLA in healthy donors. Use of 60 Vbeta and 13 Jbeta primers characterized the PCR. TCRdb keeps only in-frame clones here, not all; method: immunoSEQ multiplex PCR. Seen here are approximately 210,000 clones, 70% to 80% observed once, and the top ten hold roughly 0.4%. Sequenced material: PBMCs. The receptors derive from a male donor in good health and CMV-seropositive.

This clone is a singleton in its sample. CDR3 coding DNA: TGTGCCAGCTCACCTCTCCAGGGTAGAGGACAGCCCCAGCATTTT. Translated: CASSPLQGRGQPQHF. The J gene is TRBJ1-5, the V gene TRBV18, with TRBD1 as a possible D gene (5 bases). This CDR3 region has 15 residues. Trimming shortened V by 3 bases and J by 7 bases, and 16 bases separated the two germline ends. Germline lookup yields CDR1 KGHSH and CDR2 LQKENI.

The chain joins TRBV18 to TRBJ2-1; 14 nucleotides agree with TRBD2. Germline V gene data show CDR1 as KGHSH and CDR2 as LQKENI. The CDR3 has 18 residues. Trimming cost V 3 bases and J 12 bases; bases outside gene matches: 16. The CDR3 region has the DNA TGTGCCAGCTCACCGGGGACTAGCGGGGGCCTACGCGAGGCTAGGCAGTTCTTC. Protein sequence: CASSPGTSGGLREARQFF.

The CDR3 sequence is CASSDRDRGGYTF. In DNA, the CDR3 is TGTGCCAGCAGCGACCGGGACAGGGGTGGCTACACCTTC. V and J are TRBV6-1 and TRBJ1-2; 10 nucleotides agree with TRBD1. J gave up 7 bases and V 6 bases, and 5 bases lay outside the gene matches. The CDR3 contains 13 residues. The germline V gene encodes CDR1 MNHNS and CDR2 SASEGT.

This chain connects TRBV6-5 to TRBJ1-3, with TRBD1 identical over 7 bases. The CDR3 is made up of 15 amino acids. Germline V gene sequence: CDR1 MNHEY, CDR2 SVGAGI. V was pared by 4 bases and J by 2 bases, with 5 bases of the junction left unmatched. The CDR3 DNA sequence: TGTGCCAGCAGTTTCGCTAGGGGGCCTGGAAACACCATATATTTT. Protein: CASSFARGPGNTIYF.

The chain links TRBV4-1 to TRBJ1-5; 7 bases map to TRBD1. Germline V gene sequence: CDR1 MGHRA, CDR2 YSYEKL. The CDR3 length is 16 residues. The V segment lost 4 bases and the J segment 4 bases; nucleotides outside the gene matches: 10. CDR3 sequence (DNA): TGCGCCAGCAGCCCGAGCCATGACAGGGTGAATCAGCCCCAGCATTTT. Amino acids: CASSPSHDRVNQPQHF.

The CDR3 sequence: CASSALAGGTGELFF. CDR3 DNA sequence: TGTGCCAGCAGCGCATTAGCGGGAGGCACCGGGGAGCTGTTTTTT. The chain has TRBV9 and TRBJ2-2; 10 bases map to TRBD2. The CDR3 consists of 15 residues. The junction had 3 bases not matched to a gene; V was cut back by 3 bases and J by 4 bases. Germline-derived CDR1 and CDR2 are SGDLS and YYNGEE.

This chain joins TRBV19 and TRBJ1-4; D is possibly TRBD1 (6 bases). Germline assignment: CDR1 LNHDA and CDR2 SQIVND (reference sequence). Trimming removed 6 bases at V and 0 bases at J, with 23 bases between. The CDR3 sequence is 19 residues long. The CDR3 loop is CASRTLAGAPGATNEKLFF. The CDR3 DNA reads as TGTGCCAGTAGAACCCTCGCGGGGGCGCCCGGGGCAACTAATGAAAAACTGTTTTTT.

This chain connects TRBV5-8 to TRBJ1-6; a weak D match, TRBD1 (5 bases). Germline-derived CDR1 and CDR2 are SGHTS and YDEGEE. Trimming stripped 2 bases from V and 1 base from J, with 19 bases between. The CDR3 runs to 19 residues. The CDR3 bases are TGTGCCAGCAGCTTTCATCCGCAGGGAAAGAGGTCCTATAATTCACCCCTCCACTTT. Residues: CASSFHPQGKRSYNSPLHF.

The chain recombines TRBV5-1 with TRBJ2-1, with TRBD2 identical over 7 bases. Germline loops: CDR1 SGHRS, CDR2 YFSETQ. J gave up 4 bases and V 0 bases, and 4 bases lay outside the gene matches. The CDR3 totals 15 residues. CDR3 protein: CASSLAGGGYNEQFF. Here the CDR3 DNA reads TGCGCCAGCAGCTTGGCCGGCGGGGGTTACAATGAGCAGTTCTTC.

J is TRBJ2-7 and V is TRBV11-3; D remains ambiguous. Trimming took 3 bases from V and 9 from J, leaving 12 bases between them. The CDR3 contains 12 residues. Germline assignment: CDR1 SGHNT and CDR2 YENEEA. The CDR3 protein is CASSFLSHGQYF. The DNA for the CDR3 is TGTGCCAGCAGCTTTCTAAGCCACGGGCAGTACTTC.

The table lists this clone with a count of one. The chain combines TRBV19 with TRBJ1-5; tentatively, D is TRBD1 (5 bases). The CDR3 runs 15 residues. The V and J ends lost 3 bases and 1 base respectively, with 10 bases between them. Germline V CDR1 and CDR2: LNHDA, SQIVND (reference sequence). The CDR3 DNA sequence: TGTGCCAGTAGTATCCAACAGGTGAGCAATCAGCCCCAGCATTTT. Its translation is CASSIQQVSNQPQHF.

This clone was observed once. This chain links TRBV5-6 with TRBJ2-1; D is ambiguous. CDR3 size: 12 residues. In germline, CDR1 is SGHDT, CDR2 YYEEEE. V lost 1 base and J 6 bases, leaving 5 bases between the germline ends. The CDR3 loop is CASSLLGNEQFF. The CDR3 nucleotides are TGTGCCAGCAGCTTGCTCGGCAATGAGCAGTTCTTC.

This chain links TRBV19 with TRBJ2-3, with 7 bases fitting TRBD2. The trim removed 1 base at V and 10 bases at J, leaving 14 bases unmatched. Looked up from germline, CDR1 is LNHDA and CDR2 is SQIVND (reference sequence). The CDR3 contains 16 residues. CDR3 residues: CASSIAVGVGGTSQYF. The CDR3, as DNA: TGTGCCAGTAGTATAGCGGTTGGTGTCGGGGGGACTTCGCAGTATTTT.

The gene calls are TRBV19 and TRBJ1-5, with D maybe TRBD1 (6 bases). Germline CDR1 is LNHDA and CDR2 is SQIVND (reference sequence). CDR3 size: 16 residues. Trimming cost V 5 bases and J 2 bases, with 16 bases left between them. The CDR3, as DNA: TGTGCCAGTAGTGGGGGCGCGGGTCAGGGCAATCAGCCCCAGCATTTT. This gives the protein CASSGGAGQGNQPQHF.

This chain uses TRBV5-1 with TRBJ2-7; tentative D call: TRBD1 (5 bases). Germline CDR1 SGHRS, CDR2 YFSETQ. V lost 1 base to trimming and J lost 1 base, with 6 bases between them. The CDR3 consists of 13 residues. CDR3 DNA: TGCGCCAGCAGCTTGAGACAGTCCTACGAGCAGTACTTC. This codes for CASSLRQSYEQYF.

The rearrangement uses TRBV7-3 and TRBJ2-3, with unresolved D. This CDR3 is built from 12 residues. Germline lookup yields CDR1 SGHTA and CDR2 FQGTGA. V gave up 3 bases and J gave up 6 bases, with 7 bases separating them. CDR3 amino acids: CASSFSTDTQYF. CDR3 DNA: TGTGCCAGCAGCTTTAGTACGGATACGCAGTATTTT.

The chain recombines TRBV9 with TRBJ2-5, with D possibly matching TRBD1 (8 bases). Between the trimmed V and J ends, which lost 2 bases and 5 bases, there was a span of 19 bases. CDR1 SGDLS and CDR2 YYNGEE come from the germline V gene. The length of the CDR3 is 16 residues. The CDR3 reads CASSVLGQGGWETQYF. In DNA, the CDR3 is TGTGCCAGCAGCGTTCTAGGACAGGGAGGGTGGGAGACCCAGTACTTC. Supplemented by reference TRBV9 and TRBJ2-5, the full variable domain reads DSGVTQTPKHLITATGQRVTLRCSPRSGDLSVYWYQQSLDQGLQFLIQYYNGEERAKGNILERFSAQQFPDLHSELNLSSLELGDSALYFCASSVLGQGGWETQYFGPGTRLLVL.

This clone was seen a single time. The chain links TRBV7-3 to TRBJ1-1; TRBD1 aligns across 7 bases. CDR1 SGHTA and CDR2 FQGTGA come from the germline V gene. This CDR3 region has 14 residues. V was clipped by 6 bases and J by 1 base; unmatched bases: 5. This CDR3 reads CASRQGHGNTEAFF. Written as DNA, the CDR3 is TGTGCCAGCAGACAGGGGCACGGGAACACTGAAGCTTTCTTT.

The J gene is TRBJ2-7, the V gene TRBV7-2; 10 nucleotides agree with TRBD1. Germline lookup yields CDR1 SGHTA and CDR2 FQGNSA. This CDR3 contains 14 residues. The trim removed 6 bases at V and 4 bases at J, leaving 6 bases unmatched. The DNA for the CDR3 is TGTGCCAGCAGACCGGGACAGGGGTTATACGAGCAGTACTTC. It specifies CASRPGQGLYEQYF.

The CDR3, as DNA: TGTGCCAGCAGCTTGGTAGGGACTGACAATCAGCCCCAGCATTTT. Translation: CASSLVGTDNQPQHF. The rearrangement joins TRBV7-9 to TRBJ1-5; weak D call: TRBD1 (5 bases). V lost 3 bases and J 3 bases, leaving 12 bases between the germline ends. Germline lookup yields CDR1 SEHNR and CDR2 FQNEAQ (reference sequence). The CDR3 extends over 15 amino acids.

CDR3 region: CASSQGQGYANYGYTF. In DNA form, the CDR3 reads TGTGCCAGCAGCCAAGGGCAGGGCTACGCTAACTATGGCTACACCTTC. The V gene is TRBV14, the J gene TRBJ1-2, with D perhaps matching TRBD1 (5 bases). The CDR3 spans 16 residues. Trimming removed 1 base from V and 0 bases from J, with 12 bases in between. From germline, CDR1 is SGHDN and CDR2 FVKESK.

The chain has TRBV13 and TRBJ1-6; D is possibly TRBD1 (5 bases). Between the trimmed V and J ends, which lost 2 bases and 9 bases, there was a span of 32 bases. The CDR3 has 21 amino acids. Germline CDR1 is PRHDT and CDR2 is FYEKMQ (reference sequence). CDR3 sequence reads: CASSLLYRGTTPGLSLSPLHF. The CDR3 DNA sequence: TGTGCCAGCAGCTTATTATACCGAGGGACGACCCCGGGACTATCCCTTTCACCCCTCCACTTT.

The chain links TRBV7-3 to TRBJ2-3; 8 bases agree with TRBD2. Germline CDR1 reads SGHTA; CDR2 reads FQGTGA. V trimming: 5 bases; J trimming: 2 bases; junction bases outside the gene matches: 3. This CDR3 comprises 14 residues. The CDR3 protein is CASSPGRATDTQYF. CDR3 nucleotide sequence: TGTGCCAGCAGCCCCGGGAGGGCCACAGATACGCAGTATTTT.

This clone showed up just a few times. The chain joins TRBV6-1 to TRBJ1-6; the match to TRBD1 covers 9 bases. The CDR3 sequence is 18 residues long. V lost 4 bases, J lost 0 bases, and 7 bases stayed unmatched. The germline gives CDR1 MNHNS, CDR2 SASEGT. CDR3 nucleotides: TGTGCCAGCAGTGGGGGACAGGGAGTCTTCTCCTATAATTCACCCCTCCACTTT. Amino acids: CASSGGQGVFSYNSPLHF.